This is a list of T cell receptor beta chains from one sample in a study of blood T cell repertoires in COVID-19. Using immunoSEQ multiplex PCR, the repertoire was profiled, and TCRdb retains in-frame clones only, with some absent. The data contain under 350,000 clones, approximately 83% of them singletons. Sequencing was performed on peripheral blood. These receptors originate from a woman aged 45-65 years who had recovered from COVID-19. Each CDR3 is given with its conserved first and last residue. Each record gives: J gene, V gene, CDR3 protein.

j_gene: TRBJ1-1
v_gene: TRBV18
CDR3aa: CASTPEDQGTEAFF

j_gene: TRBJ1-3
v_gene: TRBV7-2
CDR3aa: CASSLGEQGSGNTIYF

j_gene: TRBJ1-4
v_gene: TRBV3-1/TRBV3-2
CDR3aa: CASSLYSGPKDEKLFF

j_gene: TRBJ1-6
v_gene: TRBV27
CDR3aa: CASSSRAGFSDSPLHF

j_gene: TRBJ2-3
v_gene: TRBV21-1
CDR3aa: CAKMESGGEPLDTQYF

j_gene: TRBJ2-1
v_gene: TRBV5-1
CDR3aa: CASSWNQGSSYNEQFF

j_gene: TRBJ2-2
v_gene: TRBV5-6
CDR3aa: CASSRGSGVYTGELFF

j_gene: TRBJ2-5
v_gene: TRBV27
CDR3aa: CASSFSGRGFQETQYF

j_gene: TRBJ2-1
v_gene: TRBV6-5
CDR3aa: CASQGNSGEREQFF

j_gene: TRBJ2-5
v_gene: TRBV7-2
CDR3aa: CASSFYGVQETQYF

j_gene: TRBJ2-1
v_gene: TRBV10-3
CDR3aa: CAISVSGRADMGFYNEQFF

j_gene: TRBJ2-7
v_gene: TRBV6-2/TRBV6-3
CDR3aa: CASSYQGSYEQYF

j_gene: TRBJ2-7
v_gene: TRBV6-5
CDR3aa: CASSKLLGTYEQYF

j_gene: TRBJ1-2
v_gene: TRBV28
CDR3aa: CASSLGTVYGYTF

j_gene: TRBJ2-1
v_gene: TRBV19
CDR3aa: CASSDWTDYNEQFF

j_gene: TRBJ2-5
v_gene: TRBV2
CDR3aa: CASKVGETQYF

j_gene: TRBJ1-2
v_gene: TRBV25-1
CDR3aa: CASSDDRRIGYTF

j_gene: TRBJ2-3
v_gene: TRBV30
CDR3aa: CAWSDEHPDTQYF

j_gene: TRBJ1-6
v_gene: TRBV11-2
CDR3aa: CASSLTWGHNSPLHF

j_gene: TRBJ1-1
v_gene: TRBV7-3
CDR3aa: CASSAGQGRWAEAFF

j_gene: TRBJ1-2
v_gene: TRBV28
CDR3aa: CASSQQGYGYTF

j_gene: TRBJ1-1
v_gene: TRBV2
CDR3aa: CASSPGQSRAEAFF

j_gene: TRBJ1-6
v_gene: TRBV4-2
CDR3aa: CASSQEDRNSPLHF

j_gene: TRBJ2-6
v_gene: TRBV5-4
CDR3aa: CASKATGTGANVLTF

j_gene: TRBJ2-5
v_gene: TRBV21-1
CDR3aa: CASSTWTAQQETQYF

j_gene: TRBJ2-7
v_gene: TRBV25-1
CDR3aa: CASSERQLSLGEQYF

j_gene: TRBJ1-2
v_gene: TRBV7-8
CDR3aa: CASSKNTANYGYTF

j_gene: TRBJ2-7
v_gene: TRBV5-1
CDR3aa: CASSGGTGDYEQYF

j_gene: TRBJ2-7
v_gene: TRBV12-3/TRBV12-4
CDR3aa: CASSRGLAGGQYF

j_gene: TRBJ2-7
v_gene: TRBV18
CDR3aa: CASSPPQSTGQYEQYF

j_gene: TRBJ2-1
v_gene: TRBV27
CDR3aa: CASSLLRGASLYNEQFF

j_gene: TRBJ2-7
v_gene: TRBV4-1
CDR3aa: CASSHRAGGPPYEQYF

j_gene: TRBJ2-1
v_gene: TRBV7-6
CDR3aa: CASSRGLAGSNEQFF

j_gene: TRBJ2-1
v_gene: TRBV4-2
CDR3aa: CASSQEGGTRTFF

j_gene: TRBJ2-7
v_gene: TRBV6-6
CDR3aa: CASSQTRGSNEQYF

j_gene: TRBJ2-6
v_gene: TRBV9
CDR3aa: CASRGGGGANVLTF

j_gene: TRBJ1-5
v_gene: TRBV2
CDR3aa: CASTQTGGNQPQHF

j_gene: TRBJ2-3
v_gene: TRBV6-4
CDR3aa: CASSVSGGATDTQYF

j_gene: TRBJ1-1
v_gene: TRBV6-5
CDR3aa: CASSPLNTEAFF

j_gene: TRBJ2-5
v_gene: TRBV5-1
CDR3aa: CASSFGGGARQETQYF